This entry features one TCR beta chain sequence. The antigen remains undetermined. The sample is drawn from a study of cytomegalovirus exposure and HLA in healthy donors. The V gene's germline CDR1 is SGHRS and CDR2 YFSETQ. This CDR3 has 15 residues. J was trimmed by 8 bases and V by 5 bases; bases with no gene match: 10. PCR was performed using 60 Vbeta and 13 Jbeta primers. The repertoire was sequenced with immunoSEQ multiplex PCR; TCRdb's copy has only in-frame clones and lacks some. The sample lists approximately 190,000 clones, around four fifths seen once, with approximately 2.4% in the top ten. Points from the study as a whole: The study put some 150 TCR beta chains on its list as cytomegalovirus-associated. The likely explanation for a cluster of highly shared sequence variants was sequencing artifact. According to a later analysis, donors in an Asian-associated ancestry cluster reportedly had fewer N-insertions than the roughly 660-donor mean.

This sequence was found in a woman in her 50s in good health and CMV-seropositive. Sequencing used PBMCs. The rearrangement joins TRBV5-1 to TRBJ2-1, with 10 bases identical to TRBD1. The CDR3 nucleotides read TGCGCCAGCAGGGGTGTCGGACAGGGGGGGGATGAGCAGTTCTTC. It yields the protein CASRGVGQGGDEQFF.